A selection of T cell receptor beta chains follows, all from one sample in a study of shared clonotypes between healthy human individuals. Profiled with immunoSEQ multiplex PCR; TCRdb holds only in-frame clones, not every one. The sample contains around 2,000,000 clones, 85% to 95% of which appear only once. Sequencing was carried out using naive CD4+ T cells sorted from blood. The receptors were gathered from a man in his late teens or twenties in good health. The CDR3 runs from the conserved cysteine through the conserved F or W. D genes are given only for firm matches. Clone size, where shown, is once, few, many, or a class for clones that have expanded.

J gene: TRBJ1-4; D gene: .; clone size: .; V gene: TRBV4-1; CDR3 protein: CASSHPLTTEAQLFF; CDR3 DNA: TGCGCCAGCAGCCATCCGCTTACCACGGAGGCGCAACTGTTTTTT
J gene: TRBJ1-2; D gene: TRBD1; clone size: .; V gene: TRBV6-5; CDR3 protein: CASSFPGQGNYGYTF; CDR3 DNA: TGTGCCAGCAGTTTCCCGGGACAGGGAAACTATGGCTACACCTTC
J gene: TRBJ2-2; D gene: .; clone size: .; V gene: TRBV11-2; CDR3 protein: CASSSDSGELFF; CDR3 DNA: TGTGCCAGCAGCTCGGACAGCGGGGAGCTGTTTTTT
J gene: TRBJ2-1; D gene: TRBD1; clone size: .; V gene: TRBV11-3; CDR3 protein: CASSSSRDRGLDEQFF; CDR3 DNA: TGTGCCAGCAGCTCTAGCCGGGACAGGGGATTAGATGAGCAGTTCTTC
J gene: TRBJ2-3; D gene: .; clone size: .; V gene: TRBV10-2; CDR3 protein: CATRAAGTDTQYF; CDR3 DNA: TGCGCCACCAGGGCGGCGGGCACAGATACGCAGTATTTT
J gene: TRBJ1-1; D gene: TRBD1; clone size: .; V gene: TRBV2; CDR3 protein: CASTGGTGLSTEAFF; CDR3 DNA: TGTGCCAGCACCGGGGGGACAGGTCTGAGCACTGAAGCTTTCTTT
J gene: TRBJ2-6; D gene: .; clone size: once; V gene: TRBV30; CDR3 protein: CAWLSGANVLTF; CDR3 DNA: TGTGCCTGGTTATCTGGGGCCAACGTCCTGACTTTC
J gene: TRBJ1-4; D gene: .; clone size: .; V gene: TRBV6-6; CDR3 protein: CASSYVEKLFF; CDR3 DNA: TGTGCCAGCAGTTACGTCGAAAAACTGTTTTTT
J gene: TRBJ1-2; D gene: .; clone size: once; V gene: TRBV6-5; CDR3 protein: CASSGGSKLDGYTF; CDR3 DNA: TGTGCCAGCAGTGGGGGTTCGAAGCTCGATGGCTACACCTTC
J gene: TRBJ2-7; D gene: .; clone size: .; V gene: TRBV29-1; CDR3 protein: CSVEDRSSGSYEQYF; CDR3 DNA: TGCAGCGTTGAAGATCGGTCTTCAGGGTCCTACGAGCAGTACTTC
J gene: TRBJ1-1; D gene: .; clone size: .; V gene: TRBV6-5; CDR3 protein: CASTSSLQENTEAFF; CDR3 DNA: TGTGCCAGCACCTCATCGCTGCAGGAGAACACTGAAGCTTTCTTT
J gene: TRBJ2-1; D gene: .; clone size: once; V gene: TRBV9; CDR3 protein: CASSVAGGVGNEQFF; CDR3 DNA: TGTGCCAGCAGCGTAGCTGGCGGGGTTGGCAATGAGCAGTTCTTC